This T cell receptor beta chain was observed in a study of siplizumab effects on memory and regulatory T cells. Study findings and constraints: In unstimulated cells, naive T cells appeared more diverse than memory T cells and seemed major alloresponse contributors. Sequences below about 10^-5 frequency were poorly captured, and few alloreactive clones mapped to unstimulated subsets. Siplizumab cultures yielded proliferating Tregs whose suppressive function was not confirmed.

CDR1 MNHNS and CDR2 SASEGT come from the germline V gene. This CDR3 has 16 residues. Unmatched junction bases numbered 5, after V lost 1 base and J lost 4 bases. This clone was seen a handful of times. What it binds is unknown. Assay: immunoSEQ multiplex PCR; the TCRdb copy retains only in-frame clones and omits some. The sample records about 100,000 clones, approximately 90% being singletons. The sequencing input was Tregs sorted from blood. This clonotype was sampled from a human donor in good health. The chain combines TRBV6-1 with TRBJ1-5; TRBD1 matches at 9 bases. The CDR3 loop is CASSEVGTGRNQPQHF. In nucleotides, the CDR3 is TGTGCCAGCAGTGAAGTGGGGACAGGGAGGAATCAGCCCCAGCATTTT.